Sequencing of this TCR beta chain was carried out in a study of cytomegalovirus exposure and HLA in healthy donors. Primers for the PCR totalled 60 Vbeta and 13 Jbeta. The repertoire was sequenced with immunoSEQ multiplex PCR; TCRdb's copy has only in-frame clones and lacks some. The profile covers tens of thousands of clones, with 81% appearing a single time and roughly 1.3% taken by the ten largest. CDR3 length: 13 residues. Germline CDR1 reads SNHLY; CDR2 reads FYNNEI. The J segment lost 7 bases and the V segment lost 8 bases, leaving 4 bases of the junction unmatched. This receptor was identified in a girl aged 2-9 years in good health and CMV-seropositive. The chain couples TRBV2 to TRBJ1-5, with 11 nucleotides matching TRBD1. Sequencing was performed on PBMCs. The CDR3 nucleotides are TGTGCCAGCGGACAGGGGGCATGGCAGCCCCAGCATTTT. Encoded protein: CASGQGAWQPQHF. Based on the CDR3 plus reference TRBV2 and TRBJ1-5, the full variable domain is EPEVTQTPSHQVTQMGQEVILRCVPISNHLYFYWYRQILGQKVEFLVSFYNNEISEKSEIFDDQFSVERPDGSNFTLKIRSTKLEDSAMYFCASGQGAWQPQHFGDGTRLSIL.